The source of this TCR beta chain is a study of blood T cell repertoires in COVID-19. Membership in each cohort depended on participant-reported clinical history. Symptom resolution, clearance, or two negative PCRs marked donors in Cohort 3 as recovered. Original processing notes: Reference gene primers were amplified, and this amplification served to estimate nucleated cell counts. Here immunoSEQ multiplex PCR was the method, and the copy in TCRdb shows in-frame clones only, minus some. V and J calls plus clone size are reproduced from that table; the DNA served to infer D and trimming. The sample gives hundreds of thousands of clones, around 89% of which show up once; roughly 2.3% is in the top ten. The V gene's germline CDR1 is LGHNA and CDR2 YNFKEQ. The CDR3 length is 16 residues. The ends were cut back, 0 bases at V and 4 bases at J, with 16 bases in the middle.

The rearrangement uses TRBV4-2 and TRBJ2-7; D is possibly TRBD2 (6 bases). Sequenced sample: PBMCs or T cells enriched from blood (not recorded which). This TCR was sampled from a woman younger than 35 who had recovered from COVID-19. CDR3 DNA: TGTGCCAGCAGCCAAGATCAAACTAGCCACTCTTACGAGCAGTACTTC. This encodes CASSQDQTSHSYEQYF.